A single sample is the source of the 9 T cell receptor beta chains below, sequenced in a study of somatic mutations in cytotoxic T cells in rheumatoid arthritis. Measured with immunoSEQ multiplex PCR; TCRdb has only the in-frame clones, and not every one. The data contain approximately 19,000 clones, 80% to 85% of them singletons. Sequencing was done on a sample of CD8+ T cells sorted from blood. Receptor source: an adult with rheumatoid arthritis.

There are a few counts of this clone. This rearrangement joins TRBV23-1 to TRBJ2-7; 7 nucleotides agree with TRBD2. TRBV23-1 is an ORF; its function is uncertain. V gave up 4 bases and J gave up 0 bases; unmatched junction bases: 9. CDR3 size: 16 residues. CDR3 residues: CASSLPRSGNSYEQYF. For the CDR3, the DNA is TGCGCCAGCAGTCTTCCGAGGAGCGGGAACTCCTACGAGCAGTACTTC.

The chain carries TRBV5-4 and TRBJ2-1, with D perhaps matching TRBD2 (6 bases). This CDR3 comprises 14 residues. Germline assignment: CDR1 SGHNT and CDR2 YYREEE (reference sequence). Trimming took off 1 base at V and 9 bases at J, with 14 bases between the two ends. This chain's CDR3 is CASSLSAAGGEQFF. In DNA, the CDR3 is TGTGCCAGCAGCTTGTCGGCGGCCGGGGGTGAGCAGTTCTTC.

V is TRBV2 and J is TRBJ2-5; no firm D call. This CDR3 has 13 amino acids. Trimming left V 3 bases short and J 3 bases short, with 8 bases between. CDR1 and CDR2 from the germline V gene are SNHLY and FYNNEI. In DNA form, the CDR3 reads TGTGCCAGCAGTGAGCGGTATAAAGAGACCCAGTACTTC. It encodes CASSERYKETQYF.

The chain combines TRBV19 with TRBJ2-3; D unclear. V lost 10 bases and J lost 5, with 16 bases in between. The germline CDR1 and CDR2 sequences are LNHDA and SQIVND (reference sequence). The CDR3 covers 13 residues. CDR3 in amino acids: CATALGSVDTQYF. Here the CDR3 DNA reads TGTGCCACCGCGTTAGGATCAGTAGATACGCAGTATTTT.

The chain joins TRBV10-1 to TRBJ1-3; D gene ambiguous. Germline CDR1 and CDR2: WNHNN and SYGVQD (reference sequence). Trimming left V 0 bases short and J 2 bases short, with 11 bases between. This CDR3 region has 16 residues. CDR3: CASSESKELPGNTIYF. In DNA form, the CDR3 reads TGCGCCAGCAGTGAGTCGAAAGAACTACCTGGAAACACCATATATTTT.

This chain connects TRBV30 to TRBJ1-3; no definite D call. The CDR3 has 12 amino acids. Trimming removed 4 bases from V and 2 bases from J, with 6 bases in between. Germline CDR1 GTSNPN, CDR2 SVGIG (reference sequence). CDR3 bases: TGTGCCTGGAAGTGGGCTGGAAACACCATATATTTT. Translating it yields CAWKWAGNTIYF.

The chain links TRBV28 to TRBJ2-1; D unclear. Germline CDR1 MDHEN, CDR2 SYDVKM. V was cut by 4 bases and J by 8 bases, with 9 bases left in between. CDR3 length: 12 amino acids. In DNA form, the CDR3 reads TGTGCCAGCAGTTGGATTAGACATGAGCAGTTCTTC. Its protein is CASSWIRHEQFF.

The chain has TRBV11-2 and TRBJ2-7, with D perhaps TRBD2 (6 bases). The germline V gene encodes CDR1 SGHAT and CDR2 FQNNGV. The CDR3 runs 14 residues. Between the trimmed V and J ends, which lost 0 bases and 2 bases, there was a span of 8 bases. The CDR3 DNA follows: TGTGCCAGCAGCTTAGATCGCGGGGCCTACGAGCAGTACTTC. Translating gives CASSLDRGAYEQYF. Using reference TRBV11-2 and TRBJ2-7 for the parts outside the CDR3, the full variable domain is EAGVAQSPRYKIIEKRQSVAFWCNPISGHATLYWYQQILGQGPKLLIQFQNNGVVDDSQLPKDRFSAERLKGVDSTLKIQPAKLEDSAVYLCASSLDRGAYEQYFGPGTRLTVT.

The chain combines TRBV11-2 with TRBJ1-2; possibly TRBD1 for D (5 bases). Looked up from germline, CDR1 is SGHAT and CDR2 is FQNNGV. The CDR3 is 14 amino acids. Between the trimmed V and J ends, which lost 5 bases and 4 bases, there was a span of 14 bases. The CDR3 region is CASSGGDGSYGYTF. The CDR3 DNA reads TGTGCCAGCAGCGGGGGGGACGGAAGCTATGGCTACACCTTC.